This T cell receptor beta chain was profiled in a study of T cell responses to AZD1222 COVID-19 vaccine. Broader study findings: Repertoire sampling happened only post peak T cell response. White British people made up most donors, females outnumbered males, and clonal diversity was possibly underestimated.

The repertoire was sequenced with immunoSEQ multiplex PCR; TCRdb's copy has only in-frame clones and lacks some. The data contain some 120,000 clones, 85% to 90% of them seen just once; the ten biggest clones take up roughly 7.7%. With regard to this clone: Its antigen is not known.

Germline V gives CDR1 MGHRA, CDR2 YSYEKL. V gave up 1 base and J gave up 2 bases; unmatched junction bases: 1. The CDR3 extends over 15 amino acids. The receptor's source is an adult in good health. This rearrangement joins TRBV4-1 to TRBJ2-7, with 11 bases lining up with TRBD1. The sequenced sample was peripheral blood, obtained on day 0 of AZD1222 vaccination. The CDR3 here is CASSQGTGGTYEQYF. CDR3 DNA: TGCGCCAGCAGCCAAGGGACAGGGGGCACCTACGAGCAGTACTTC.